This T cell receptor beta chain emerged from a study of preoperative IRX-2 immunotherapy in early breast cancer. Here immunoSEQ multiplex PCR was the method, and the copy in TCRdb shows in-frame clones only, minus some. The table includes roughly 26,000 clones, roughly 77% detected once. V shed 3 bases, J shed 2 bases, and the junction held 1 base outside the gene matches. The germline gives CDR1 KGHSH, CDR2 LQKENI. The CDR3 sequence is 13 residues long. Indicated treatment: preoperative locoregional IRX-2 cytokine immunotherapy. This phase Ib study tested locoregional IRX-2 cytokine immunotherapy given before surgery.

Specimen: lymph node tissue, collected after IRX-2 immunotherapy. The receptor's source is a human donor with breast cancer. V and J are TRBV18 and TRBJ2-7, with 7 nucleotides matching TRBD1. CDR3 bases: TGTGCCAGCTCACCCGGGACAGCCTACGAGCAGTACTTC. Its protein is CASSPGTAYEQYF.